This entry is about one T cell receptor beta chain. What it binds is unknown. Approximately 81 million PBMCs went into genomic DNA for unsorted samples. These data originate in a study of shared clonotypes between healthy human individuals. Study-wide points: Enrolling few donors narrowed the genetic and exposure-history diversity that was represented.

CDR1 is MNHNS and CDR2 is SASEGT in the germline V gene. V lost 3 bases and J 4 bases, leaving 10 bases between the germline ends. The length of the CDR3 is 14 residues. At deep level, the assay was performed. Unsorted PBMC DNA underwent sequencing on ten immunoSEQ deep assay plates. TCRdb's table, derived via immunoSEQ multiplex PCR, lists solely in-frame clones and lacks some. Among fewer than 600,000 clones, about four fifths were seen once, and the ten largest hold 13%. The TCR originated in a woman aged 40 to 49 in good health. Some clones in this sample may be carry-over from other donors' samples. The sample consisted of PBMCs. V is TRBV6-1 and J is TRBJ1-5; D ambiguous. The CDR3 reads CASSDLQINQPQHF. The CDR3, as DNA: TGTGCCAGCAGTGATTTGCAGATAAATCAGCCCCAGCATTTT.